This note documents a single T cell receptor beta chain sequence. The repertoire was sequenced with immunoSEQ multiplex PCR; TCRdb's copy has only in-frame clones and lacks some. In the table there are just over 2,000,000 clones, 85% to 95% of which are singletons. The study enrolled healthy HIV-negative adults without recent acute infections or vaccinations as donors. Only Caucasian adults living in Nashville, Tennessee made up the donor group. Memory CD4+ cells were the fraction left after CD45RA+ naive selection. The sample originates from a study of shared clonotypes between healthy human individuals. Study context: There were three CD4 naive, three CD4 memory, two CD8 naive and one CD8 memory plates per donor.

Sequenced material: naive CD4+ T cells sorted from blood. The sample's subset: CD45RA+ positively selected. The clonotype comes from a man aged 18 to 35 in good health.

The DNA of the CDR3 is TGTGCCAGCAGCGTAACGGGACAGGGAACCTACAATGAGCAGTTCTTC. It codes for CASSVTGQGTYNEQFF. This chain connects TRBV28 to TRBJ2-1, with 9 bases aligning to TRBD1. The V gene end was trimmed by 6 bases and the J gene end by 2 bases; junction bases not matched to a gene: 8. The CDR3 spans 16 residues. Germline V gives CDR1 MDHEN, CDR2 SYDVKM.